This entry lists 27 T cell receptor beta chains sequenced from one sample in a study of blood T cell repertoires in COVID-19. Profiling relied on immunoSEQ multiplex PCR, and the TCRdb table lists in-frame clones only, not all of them. The repertoire holds about 14,000 clones, with roughly 84% as singletons. Sequenced input: peripheral blood. The origin of the receptors is a woman aged 50 to 60 with active or convalescent COVID-19.

V usage is TRBV18 and J usage is TRBJ2-7, with 7 bases fitting TRBD2. The length of the CDR3 is 15 residues. Trimming at V came to 0 bases and at J to 4 bases, leaving 6 bases not matched to a gene. Germline assignment: CDR1 KGHSH and CDR2 LQKENI. CDR3 in DNA: TGTGCCAGCTCACCACCGGCGAGCGGGGATTACGAGCAGTACTTC. This gives the protein CASSPPASGDYEQYF.

The rearrangement links TRBV3-1 (or the pseudogene TRBV3-2) to TRBJ1-3; no firm D call. V lost 2 bases and J 2 bases, leaving 10 bases between the germline ends. Germline V CDR1 and CDR2: LGHDT, YNNKEL (reference sequence). The CDR3 contains 15 residues. CDR3 in DNA: TGTGCCAGCAGCCAATCCCAGTCCGCTGGAAACACCATATATTTT. Protein sequence: CASSQSQSAGNTIYF.

This clone was counted a single time. V usage is TRBV9 and J usage is TRBJ2-7, with TRBD1 as a possible D gene (5 bases). The CDR3 is 15 residues long. Germline V gene data show CDR1 as SGDLS and CDR2 as YYNGEE. V gave up 2 bases and J gave up 1 base, with 13 bases separating them. Here the CDR3 reads CASSVDMGRSYEQYF. The CDR3 DNA reads as TGTGCCAGCAGCGTGGACATGGGAAGGTCCTACGAGCAGTACTTC. Filled out from reference TRBV9 and TRBJ2-7, the complete variable domain reads DSGVTQTPKHLITATGQRVTLRCSPRSGDLSVYWYQQSLDQGLQFLIQYYNGEERAKGNILERFSAQQFPDLHSELNLSSLELGDSALYFCASSVDMGRSYEQYFGPGTRLTVT.

A few counts support this clone. The chain has TRBV15 and TRBJ1-2; 8 positions match TRBD1. CDR3 size: 15 residues. Per germline, CDR1 LNHNV and CDR2 YYDKDF (reference sequence). V was pared by 1 base and J by 8 bases, with 9 bases of the junction left unmatched. CDR3 region: CATSRGRQGAEGYTF. The CDR3 nucleotides are TGTGCCACCAGCAGAGGGAGGCAGGGGGCGGAAGGCTACACCTTC.

The chain links TRBV9 to TRBJ2-2; possible D gene TRBD2, 5 bases. V was cut by 0 bases and J by 2 bases, with 17 bases left in between. The length of the CDR3 is 18 residues. Germline assignment: CDR1 SGDLS and CDR2 YYNGEE. CDR3 protein: CASSVARGLGLNTGELFF. The CDR3 nucleotides are TGTGCCAGCAGCGTAGCGAGAGGATTAGGACTTAACACCGGGGAGCTGTTTTTT.

The chain is built from TRBV6-6 and TRBJ2-7, with 9 bases lining up with TRBD2. The germline gives CDR1 MNHNY, CDR2 SVGAGI (reference sequence). After removal of 2 bases from V and 3 bases from J, the junction contained 5 bases not matched to a gene. The CDR3 length is 15 residues. The CDR3 nucleotides are TGTGCCAGCAGTTACCCTAGCGGGACGAACTACGAGCAGTACTTC. Translation: CASSYPSGTNYEQYF.

The chain has TRBV5-1 and TRBJ2-1, with TRBD1 identical over 7 bases. CDR3 size: 16 residues. After removal of 5 bases from V and 1 base from J, the junction contained 9 bases not matched to a gene. Germline CDR1 and CDR2: SGHRS and YFSETQ. DNA for the CDR3: TGCGCCAGCAGATTACAGGGGACGATTTCCTACAATGAGCAGTTCTTC. It encodes CASRLQGTISYNEQFF.

V usage is TRBV6-2 or TRBV6-3 and J usage is TRBJ2-1; 14 bases are a match to TRBD2. The V gene end was trimmed by 6 bases and the J gene end by 5 bases; junction bases not matched to a gene: 6. The CDR3 loop spans 16 amino acids. Per the germline V gene, CDR1 is MNHEY and CDR2 is SVGEGT. CDR3 loop: CASSRLAGGLDNEQFF. Here the CDR3 DNA reads TGTGCCAGCAGCCGACTAGCGGGGGGGCTAGACAATGAGCAGTTCTTC.

DNA for the CDR3: TGTGCCAGCAGTGAGCCGGGACAGGTTAATGAAAAACTGTTTTTT. Amino acids: CASSEPGQVNEKLFF. The chain combines TRBV6-1 with TRBJ1-4, with 8 bases matching TRBD1. Looked up from germline, CDR1 is MNHNS and CDR2 is SASEGT. V gave up 3 bases and J gave up 4 bases; unmatched junction bases: 4. The CDR3 loop spans 15 amino acids.

The V and J genes are TRBV13 and TRBJ1-6, with D hard to call. This CDR3 region has 16 residues. Looked up from germline, CDR1 is PRHDT and CDR2 is FYEKMQ (reference sequence). Trimming stripped 0 bases from V and 5 bases from J, with 11 bases between. The CDR3 loop reads CASSLGYSSNNSPLHF. The CDR3 DNA sequence: TGTGCCAGCAGCTTAGGGTATTCAAGCAATAATTCACCCCTCCACTTT.

The rearrangement uses TRBV19 and TRBJ2-3, with TRBD1 as a possible D gene (6 bases). Germline V gene sequence: CDR1 LNHDA, CDR2 SQIVND (reference sequence). This CDR3 has 15 residues. The V and J ends lost 7 bases and 0 bases respectively, with 14 bases between them. As DNA, the CDR3 is TGTGCCAGTAACAGGGTTCTATATAGCACAGATACGCAGTATTTT. It codes for CASNRVLYSTDTQYF.

V is TRBV7-9 and J is TRBJ1-1; TRBD1 agrees at 8 bases. V gave up 7 bases and J gave up 11 bases; unmatched junction bases: 9. The CDR3 is 12 amino acids. Germline V gene sequence: CDR1 SEHNR, CDR2 FQNEAQ (reference sequence). CDR3 protein: CASTGQDLLAFF. DNA of the CDR3: TGTGCCAGCACGGGACAGGATCTTTTGGCTTTCTTT.

The chain carries TRBV4-2 and TRBJ1-6; the match to TRBD1 covers 9 bases. Germline CDR1 is LGHNA and CDR2 is YNFKEQ. V lost 0 bases, J lost 11 bases, and 5 bases stayed unmatched. CDR3 length: 15 residues. CDR3 residues: CASSQDLGQGPPLHF. In DNA form, the CDR3 reads TGTGCCAGCAGCCAAGATCTCGGACAGGGGCCACCCCTCCACTTT.

This clone was seen just once. V usage is TRBV15 and J usage is TRBJ2-1; D ambiguous. V gave up 0 bases and J gave up 3 bases, with 6 bases separating them. Germline CDR1 LNHNV, CDR2 YYDKDF (reference sequence). The CDR3 has 14 residues. The DNA for the CDR3 is TGTGCCACCAGCAGAGATGGAGTCTACAATGAGCAGTTCTTC. This codes for CATSRDGVYNEQFF.

This clone turned up a few times. The genes are TRBV11-3 and TRBJ2-2; possible D gene TRBD2, 5 bases. Trimming pared 7 bases from V and 6 bases from J, leaving 15 bases between. From germline, CDR1 is SGHNT and CDR2 YENEEA. The CDR3 is 14 amino acids. CDR3 nucleotides: TGTGCCAGCACGGGCCGAGCGGACGCCGGGGAGCTGTTTTTT. It is translated as CASTGRADAGELFF. Full variable domain (missing parts from reference TRBV11-3 and TRBJ2-2): EAGVVQSPRYKIIEKKQPVAFWCNPISGHNTLYWYLQNLGQGPELLIRYENEEAVDDSQLPKDRFSAERLKGVDSTLKIQPAELGDSAVYLCASTGRADAGELFFGEGSRLTVL.

The chain couples TRBV11-2 to TRBJ2-1; 11 bases are a match to TRBD2. The V gene end was trimmed by 3 bases and the J gene end by 7 bases; junction bases not matched to a gene: 8. This CDR3 is built from 16 residues. Germline V CDR1 and CDR2: SGHAT, FQNNGV. CDR3: CASSFSLAGGLNEQFF. CDR3 in DNA: TGTGCCAGCAGCTTCTCCCTAGCGGGAGGTCTTAATGAGCAGTTCTTC. Full variable domain (remainder filled in from reference TRBV11-2 and TRBJ2-1): EAGVAQSPRYKIIEKRQSVAFWCNPISGHATLYWYQQILGQGPKLLIQFQNNGVVDDSQLPKDRFSAERLKGVDSTLKIQPAKLEDSAVYLCASSFSLAGGLNEQFFGPGTRLTVL.

V and J are TRBV5-1 and TRBJ1-4; possibly TRBD1 for D (6 bases). This CDR3 contains 14 residues. Trimming shortened V by 1 base and J by 7 bases, and 11 bases separated the two germline ends. The germline V gene has CDR1 SGHRS and CDR2 YFSETQ. The CDR3 spells CASSLTGWGEKLFF. CDR3 nucleotides: TGCGCCAGCAGCTTGACAGGGTGGGGTGAAAAACTGTTTTTT.

The chain's CDR3 is CASSLSGGYTGELFF. The CDR3 DNA reads TGTGCCAGCAGTTTATCGGGAGGGTACACCGGGGAGCTGTTTTTT. V gene TRBV28 combines with J gene TRBJ2-2, with 8 bases matching TRBD2. Germline loops: CDR1 MDHEN, CDR2 SYDVKM. The length of the CDR3 is 15 residues. V trimming: 1 base; J trimming: 3 bases; junction bases outside the gene matches: 1.

V is TRBV2 and J is TRBJ2-3; TRBD2 agrees at 15 bases. The CDR3 sequence is 19 residues long. CDR1 SNHLY and CDR2 FYNNEI come from the germline V gene. Trimming at V came to 6 bases and at J to 0 bases, leaving 10 bases not matched to a gene. CDR3 in amino acids: CASSRTGLAGGPSTDTQYF. CDR3 bases: TGTGCCAGCAGCCGAACAGGACTAGCGGGGGGGCCGAGCACAGATACGCAGTATTTT. The full variable domain, its missing parts supplied by reference TRBV2 and TRBJ2-3, is EPEVTQTPSHQVTQMGQEVILRCVPISNHLYFYWYRQILGQKVEFLVSFYNNEISEKSEIFDDQFSVERPDGSNFTLKIRSTKLEDSAMYFCASSRTGLAGGPSTDTQYFGPGTRLTVL.

This chain connects TRBV4-1 to TRBJ2-2, with D hard to call. Deletions cut 3 bases from V and 1 base from J, with 12 bases between. The germline CDR1 and CDR2 sequences are MGHRA and YSYEKL. This CDR3 spans 16 amino acids. The CDR3 coding sequence is TGCGCCAGCAGCCACACCTTACGGAGGAACACCGGGGAGCTGTTTTTT. Translating gives CASSHTLRRNTGELFF.

This clone was recorded a few times. V is TRBV14 and J is TRBJ1-1, with TRBD1 matching 10 bases. V dropped 2 bases and J dropped 4; count of bases not matched to a gene: 4. This CDR3 is 15 amino acids long. CDR1 is SGHDN, CDR2 FVKESK, per germline. CDR3 nucleotide sequence: TGTGCCAGCAGCCAAATGACAGGGGGCCTCACTGAAGCTTTCTTT. Its translation: CASSQMTGGLTEAFF.

This sequence joins TRBV24-1 and TRBJ2-2; TRBD1 might be the D (5 bases). The V and J ends lost 3 bases and 4 bases respectively, with 20 bases between them. Germline values: CDR1 KGHDR, CDR2 SFDVKD. The CDR3 sequence is 18 residues long. The CDR3 here is CATSDLSRVSLGTGELFF. CDR3 DNA sequence: TGTGCCACCAGTGATCTTTCCAGGGTTTCTTTAGGCACCGGGGAGCTGTTTTTT.

V gene TRBV5-1 combines with J gene TRBJ2-5; 13 nucleotides match TRBD2. V lost 4 bases, J lost 5 bases, and 8 bases stayed unmatched. Germline V gene data show CDR1 as SGHRS and CDR2 as YFSETQ. The CDR3 contains 16 residues. The CDR3 coding sequence is TGCGCCAGCAGCCACCCCGGACTAGCGGGAGCTGAGACCCAGTACTTC. It specifies CASSHPGLAGAETQYF.

CDR3 in amino acids: CASSELEGNSPLHF. CDR3 coding DNA: TGTGCCAGCAGTGAATTGGAGGGTAATTCACCCCTCCACTTT. The chain joins TRBV6-4 to TRBJ1-6; D not certain. Between the trimmed V and J ends, which lost 3 bases and 6 bases, there was a span of 9 bases. From germline, CDR1 is MRHNA and CDR2 SNTAGT. The CDR3 runs 14 residues.

This chain uses TRBV18 with TRBJ1-2; 10 bases fit TRBD1. The CDR3 has 15 residues. After removal of 3 bases from V and 4 bases from J, the junction contained 5 bases not matched to a gene. Germline assignment: CDR1 KGHSH and CDR2 LQKENI. The CDR3 here is CASSPRDRGIYGYTF. The CDR3 nucleotides read TGTGCCAGCTCACCTAGGGACAGGGGAATCTATGGCTACACCTTC.

The rearrangement links TRBV7-9 to TRBJ2-3; 8 bases fit TRBD2. CDR1 is SEHNR and CDR2 is FQNEAQ in the germline V gene (reference sequence). The junction had 13 bases not matched to a gene; V was cut back by 5 bases and J by 6 bases. CDR3 length: 16 residues. The CDR3 nucleotides read TGTGCCAGCAGCCCTCCCGGGGGGGGCTTCTTGGATACGCAGTATTTT. Translation gives CASSPPGGGFLDTQYF.

This chain links TRBV7-9 with TRBJ2-7; the match to TRBD1 covers 7 bases. CDR3 length: 14 amino acids. Germline lookup yields CDR1 SEHNR and CDR2 FQNEAQ (reference sequence). The V gene end was trimmed by 3 bases and the J gene end by 2 bases; junction bases not matched to a gene: 4. CDR3 sequence (DNA): TGTGCCAGCAGCTTGGGACAGCGTCCCTACGAGCAGTACTTC. Its translation is CASSLGQRPYEQYF.